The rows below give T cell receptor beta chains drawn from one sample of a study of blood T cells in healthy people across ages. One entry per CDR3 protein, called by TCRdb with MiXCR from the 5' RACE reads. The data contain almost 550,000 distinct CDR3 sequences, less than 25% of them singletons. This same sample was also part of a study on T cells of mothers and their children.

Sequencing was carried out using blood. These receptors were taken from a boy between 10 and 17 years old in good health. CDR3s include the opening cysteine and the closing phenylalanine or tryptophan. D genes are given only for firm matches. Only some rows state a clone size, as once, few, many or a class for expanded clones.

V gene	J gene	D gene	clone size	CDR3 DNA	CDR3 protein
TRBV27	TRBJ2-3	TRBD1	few	TGTGCCAGCAGCCTCTCACGAGGGGGCAGAGATACGCAGTATTTT	CASSLSRGGRDTQYF
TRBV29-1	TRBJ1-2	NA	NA	TGCAGCGGGCGACAGGCTGGCGGCTATGGCTACACCTTC	CSGRQAGGYGYTF
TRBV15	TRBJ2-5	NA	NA	TGTGCCACCAGCAGAGATTCGAGCGGTCAAGAGACCCAGTACTTC	CATSRDSSGQETQYF
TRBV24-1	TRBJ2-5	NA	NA	TGTGCCACCAGTGATTTGGAGGGGCCTCCTCAAGAGACCCAGTACTTC	CATSDLEGPPQETQYF
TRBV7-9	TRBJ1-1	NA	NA	TGTGCCAGCAGCTTAGCGGAGGGTCTCACTGAAGCTTTCTTT	CASSLAEGLTEAFF
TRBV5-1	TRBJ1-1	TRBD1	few	TGCGCCAGCAGCTTGGGGGCAGGGGGGACTGAAGCTTTCTTT	CASSLGAGGTEAFF
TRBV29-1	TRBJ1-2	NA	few	TGCAGCGTCCTCGACGGATCAGCTAACTATGGCTACACCTTC	CSVLDGSANYGYTF
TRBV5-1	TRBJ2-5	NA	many	TGTGCCAGCAGTGACCAAGAGACCCAGTACTTC	CASSDQETQYF
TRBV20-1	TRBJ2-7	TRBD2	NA	TGCAGTGCTTCCGGACTAGCGGGAGGGAGTTCTTTTACCTACGAGCAGTACTTC	CSASGLAGGSSFTYEQYF
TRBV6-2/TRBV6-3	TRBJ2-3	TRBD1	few	TGTGCCAGCAGTTATGAACAGGGGGCGAGAGATACGCAGTATTTT	CASSYEQGARDTQYF
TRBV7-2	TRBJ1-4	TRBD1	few	TGTGCCAGCAGCTCATGGGACAGAATGAATGAAAAACTGTTTTTT	CASSSWDRMNEKLFF
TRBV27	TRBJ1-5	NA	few	TGTGCCAGCAGCTCGGACGGGAATCAGCCCCGGCATTTT	CASSSDGNQPRHF
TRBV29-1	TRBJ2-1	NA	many	TGCAGCGTTGAAGATCTTCCGGGACTCCCTAGGGTCAATGAGCAGTTCTTC	CSVEDLPGLPRVNEQFF
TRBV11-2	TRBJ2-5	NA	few	TGTGCCAGCAGCCGAAACCCGGGACATCAACAAGAGACCCAGTACTTC	CASSRNPGHQQETQYF
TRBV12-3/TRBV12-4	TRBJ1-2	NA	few	TGTGCCAGCAGTTTAGCGCGGGGTTTTGGCTACACCTTC	CASSLARGFGYTF
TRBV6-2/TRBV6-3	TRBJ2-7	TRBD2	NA	TGTGCCAGCAGTTCGGAGCGACTAGCGGGATACTACGAGCAGTACTTC	CASSSERLAGYYEQYF
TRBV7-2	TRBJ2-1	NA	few	TGTGCCAGCAGCTTGGCGGACAGTCGAGATGAGCAGTTCTTC	CASSLADSRDEQFF
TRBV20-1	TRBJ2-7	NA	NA	TGCAGTGCGGACCGGGACACCCGACTCCACGAGCAGTACTTC	CSADRDTRLHEQYF
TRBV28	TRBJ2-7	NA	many	TGTGCCAGCAGGCAGGGAGGCTACGAGCAGTACTTC	CASRQGGYEQYF
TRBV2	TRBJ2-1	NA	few	TGTGCCAGCAGGAACGAGCGCCCGTCCTACAATGAGCAGTTCTTC	CASRNERPSYNEQFF
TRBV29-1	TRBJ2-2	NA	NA	TGCAGCGTTGTTATGAACACCGGGGAGCTGTTTTTT	CSVVMNTGELFF
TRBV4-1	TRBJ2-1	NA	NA	TGCGCCAGCAGCCCTTCGGGACTGCCCGACAATGAGCAGTTCTTC	CASSPSGLPDNEQFF
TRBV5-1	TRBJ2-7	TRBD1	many	TGCGCCAGCAGCCATGGGTCACGACAGGGGGCCTTCGAGCAGTACTTC	CASSHGSRQGAFEQYF
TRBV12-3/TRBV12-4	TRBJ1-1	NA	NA	TGTGCCAGCAGTCTCGGTAGGGGGGGTTGGACTGAAGCTTTCTTT	CASSLGRGGWTEAFF
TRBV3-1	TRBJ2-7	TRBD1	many	TGTGCCAGCAGCCACGGGACAGGGAGCAACGAGCAGTACTTC	CASSHGTGSNEQYF
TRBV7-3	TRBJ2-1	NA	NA	TGTGCCAGCAGCTTAACGGGACCAGGACTCAATGAGCAGTTCTTC	CASSLTGPGLNEQFF
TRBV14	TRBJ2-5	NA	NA	TGTGCCAGCAGCCAAGGACCGGGACTCCTCCAAGAGACCCAGTACTTC	CASSQGPGLLQETQYF
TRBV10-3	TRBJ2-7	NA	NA	TGCGCCCGGAGAGAATCAGGCGAGCAGTACTTC	CARRESGEQYF
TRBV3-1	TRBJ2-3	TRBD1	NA	TGTGCCAGCAGCCATACACCGGGGACAGGGGCAGATACGCAGTATTTT	CASSHTPGTGADTQYF
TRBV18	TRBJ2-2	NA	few	TGTGCCAGCTCAATATCCGGGGAGCTGTTTTTT	CASSISGELFF
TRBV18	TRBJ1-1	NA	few	TGTGCCAGCTCACCACCGAGCCGGACTTTTGGGGCTTTCTTT	CASSPPSRTFGAFF
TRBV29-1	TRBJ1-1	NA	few	TGCAGCGTTGAGTGGGCCCTGAACACTGAAGCTTTCTTT	CSVEWALNTEAFF
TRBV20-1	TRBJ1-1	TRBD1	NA	TGCAGTGCTGCTAACATGGACAGGGCCAACACTGAAGCTTTCTTT	CSAANMDRANTEAFF
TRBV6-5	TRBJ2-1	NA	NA	TGTGCCAGCAGTCACATTAATGAGCAGTTCTTC	CASSHINEQFF
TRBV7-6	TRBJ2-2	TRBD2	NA	TGTGCCAGCAGCTTAGGCGGGAGCGGGACCGGGGAGCTGTTTTTT	CASSLGGSGTGELFF
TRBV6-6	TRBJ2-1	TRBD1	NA	TGTGCCAGCAGTAAGGGGACAGGGGGGTCCAATGAGCAGTTCTTC	CASSKGTGGSNEQFF
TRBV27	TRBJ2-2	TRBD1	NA	TGTGCCAGCAGTCCAGGACAGGGGGCGGGGACCGGGGAGCTGTTTTTT	CASSPGQGAGTGELFF
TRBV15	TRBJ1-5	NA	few	TGTGCCACCAGCAGAGAACAGGAGTGGAGCAATCAGCCCCAGCATTTT	CATSREQEWSNQPQHF
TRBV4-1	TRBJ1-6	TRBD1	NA	TGCGCCAGCAGCCAAGGTACAGGGACAGGGGATAATTCACCCCTCCACTTT	CASSQGTGTGDNSPLHF
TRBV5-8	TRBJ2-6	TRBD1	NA	TGTGCCAGCAGCTTGGAAGAGACAGGGTTCTCTGGGGCCAACGTCCTGACTTTC	CASSLEETGFSGANVLTF
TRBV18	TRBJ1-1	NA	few	TGTGCCAGCTCACCACGTCTCCTGACAGGTTCGAACACTGGAGCTTTCTTT	CASSPRLLTGSNTGAFF